The sequence of this TCR beta chain was determined in a study of CD8+ T cells in alopecia areata. The sorting of pooled cutaneous lymph node cells relied on CD4, CD8alpha, NKG2D, NKG2ACE and other markers. Worth noting for this clone: Gene names are mouse gene names. The read is 4 residues too short to cover the CDR3 end, so that end is filled in from the germline J gene.

It was cDNA, reverse transcribed from extracted RNA, that served as the sequencing template. Produced via immunoSEQ multiplex PCR; TCRdb's table is partial and in-frame only. The sample yields more than 250,000 clones, without any singletons. Germline assignment: CDR1 FNHDT and CDR2 SITEND (reference sequence). The CDR3 covers 14 residues. The clonotype comes from a C3H/HeJ mouse with alopecia areata. This strain's MHC haplotype is H2-k. Material: CD4+ T cells sorted from a lymph node. The chain combines TRBV19 with TRBJ2-5; 8 bases are a match to TRBD1. The covered CDR3 bases are TGTGCCAGCAGCAAAGACAGGGGAGAAGAC. Amino acid sequence: CASSKDRGED. The whole CDR3 sequence reads CASSKDRGEDTQYF.